This note documents a single TCR beta chain sequence. The target antigen is unknown. This sample is drawn from a study of blood T cells in healthy people across ages. Through a sample-barcoded 5' primer and a J-beta primer mix, a second PCR was run for 7 to 11 cycles. TCRdb reprocessed the 5' RACE reads with MiXCR, giving one entry per CDR3 protein. The repertoire consists of approximately 800,000 distinct CDR3 sequences, with roughly 40% occurring once and the leading ten covering 10% to 15%. Trimming shortened V by 6 bases and J by 3 bases, and 11 bases separated the two germline ends. Germline CDR1 is DFQATT and CDR2 is SNEGSKA (reference sequence). CDR3 length equals 12 residues. Regarding the study as a whole: The diversity estimates, figures obtained from one million T cells, were considered underestimates.

Ranging in age from about 6 to 95, the donors were healthy Caucasian individuals from Russia. Total RNA, at least 5 micrograms per sample, was extracted from PBMCs. The gene calls are TRBV20-1 and TRBJ1-1, with D unresolved. This receptor was identified in a man younger than 35 in good health. Source material: blood. The CDR3 region is CSASVGYTEAFF. The CDR3 coding sequence is TGCAGTGCGTCAGTGGGGTACACTGAAGCTTTCTTT.